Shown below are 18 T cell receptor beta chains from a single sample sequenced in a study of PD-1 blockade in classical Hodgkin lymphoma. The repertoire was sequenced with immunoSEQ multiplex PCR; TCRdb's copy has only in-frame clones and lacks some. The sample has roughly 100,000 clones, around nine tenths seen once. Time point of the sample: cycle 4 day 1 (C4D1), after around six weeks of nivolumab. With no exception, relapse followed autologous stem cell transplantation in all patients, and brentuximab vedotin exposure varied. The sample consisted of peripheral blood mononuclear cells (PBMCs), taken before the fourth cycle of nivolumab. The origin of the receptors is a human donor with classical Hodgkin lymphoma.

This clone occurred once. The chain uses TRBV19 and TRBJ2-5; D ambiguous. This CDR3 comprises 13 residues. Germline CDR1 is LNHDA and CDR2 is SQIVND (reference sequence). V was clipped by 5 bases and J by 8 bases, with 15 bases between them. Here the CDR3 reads CASSVGVIGTQYF. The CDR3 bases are TGTGCCAGTAGTGTCGGAGTGATAGGAACCCAGTACTTC.

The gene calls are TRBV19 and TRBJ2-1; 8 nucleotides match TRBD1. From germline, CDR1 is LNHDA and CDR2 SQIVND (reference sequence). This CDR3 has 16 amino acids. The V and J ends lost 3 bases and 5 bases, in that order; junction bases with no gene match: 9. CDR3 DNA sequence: TGTGCCAGTAGTATCTTTTTCGCAGGGGGCAACAATGAGCAGTTCTTC. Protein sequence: CASSIFFAGGNNEQFF.

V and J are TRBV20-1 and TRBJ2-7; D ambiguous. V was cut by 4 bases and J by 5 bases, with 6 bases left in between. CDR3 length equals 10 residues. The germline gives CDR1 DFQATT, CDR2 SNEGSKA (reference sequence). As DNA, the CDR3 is TGCAGTGCTACAAGGGACGAGCAGTACTTC. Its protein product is CSATRDEQYF.

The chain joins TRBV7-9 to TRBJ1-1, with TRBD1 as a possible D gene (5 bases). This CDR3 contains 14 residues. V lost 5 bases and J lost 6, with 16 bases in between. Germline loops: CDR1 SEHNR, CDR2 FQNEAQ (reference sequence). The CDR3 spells CASSPPGVLAEAFF. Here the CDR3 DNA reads TGTGCCAGCAGCCCCCCGGGGGTTTTGGCTGAAGCTTTCTTT.

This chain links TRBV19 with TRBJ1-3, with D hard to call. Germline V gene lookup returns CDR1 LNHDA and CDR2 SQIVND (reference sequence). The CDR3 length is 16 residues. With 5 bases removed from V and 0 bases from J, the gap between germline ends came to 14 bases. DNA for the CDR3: TGTGCCAGTAGTGAGACCCGGGCCAGCTCTGGAAACACCATATATTTT. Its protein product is CASSETRASSGNTIYF.

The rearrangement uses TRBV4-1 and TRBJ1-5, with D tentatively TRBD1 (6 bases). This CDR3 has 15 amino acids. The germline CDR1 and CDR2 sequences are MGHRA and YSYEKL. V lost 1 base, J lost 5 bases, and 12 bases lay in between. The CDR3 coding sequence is TGCGCCAGCAGCCAAGGGGGGCTGTTCGATCAGCCCCAGCATTTT. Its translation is CASSQGGLFDQPQHF.

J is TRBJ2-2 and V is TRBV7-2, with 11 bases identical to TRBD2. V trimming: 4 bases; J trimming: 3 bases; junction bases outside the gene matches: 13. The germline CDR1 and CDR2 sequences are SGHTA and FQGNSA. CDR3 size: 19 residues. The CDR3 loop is CASSSPGLAASGYTGELFF. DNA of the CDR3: TGTGCCAGCAGCTCCCCGGGACTAGCGGCATCAGGGTACACCGGGGAGCTGTTTTTT.

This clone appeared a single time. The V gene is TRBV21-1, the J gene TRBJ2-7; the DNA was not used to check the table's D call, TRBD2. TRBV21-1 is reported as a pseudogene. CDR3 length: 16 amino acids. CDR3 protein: CASSSTSGTSSYEQYF. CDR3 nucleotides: TGTGCCAGCAGTTCGACTAGCGGGACTTCGTCCTACGAGCAGTACTTC.

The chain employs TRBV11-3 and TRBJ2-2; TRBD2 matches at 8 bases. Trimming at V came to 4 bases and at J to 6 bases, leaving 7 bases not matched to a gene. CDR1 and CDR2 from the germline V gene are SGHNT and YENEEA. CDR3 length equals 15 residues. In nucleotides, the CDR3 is TGTGCCAGCAGCTCCGGACTAGCAAACGCCGGGGAGCTGTTTTTT. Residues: CASSSGLANAGELFF.

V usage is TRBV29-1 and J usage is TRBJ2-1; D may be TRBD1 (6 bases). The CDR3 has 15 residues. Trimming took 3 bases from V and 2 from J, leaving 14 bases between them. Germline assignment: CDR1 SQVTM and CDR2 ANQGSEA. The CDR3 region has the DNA TGCAGCGTTGACCAACAGGGATCCGCCTACAATGAGCAGTTCTTC. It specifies CSVDQQGSAYNEQFF.

CDR3 bases: TGTGCCAGCAGCAGTCCCGGGGAAAACTATGGCTACACCTTC. Its translation: CASSSPGENYGYTF. V gene TRBV7-9 combines with J gene TRBJ1-2; D not resolved. Trimming shortened V by 5 bases and J by 2 bases, and 12 bases separated the two germline ends. CDR3 length equals 14 residues. Germline V gene data show CDR1 as SEHNR and CDR2 as FQNEAQ (reference sequence).

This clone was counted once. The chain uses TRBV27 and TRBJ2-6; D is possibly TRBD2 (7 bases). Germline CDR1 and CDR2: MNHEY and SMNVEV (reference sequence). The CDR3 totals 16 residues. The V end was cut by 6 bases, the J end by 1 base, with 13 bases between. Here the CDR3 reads CASRKGGGSGANVLTF. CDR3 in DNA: TGTGCCAGCAGAAAGGGAGGGGGTTCTGGGGCCAACGTCCTGACTTTC.

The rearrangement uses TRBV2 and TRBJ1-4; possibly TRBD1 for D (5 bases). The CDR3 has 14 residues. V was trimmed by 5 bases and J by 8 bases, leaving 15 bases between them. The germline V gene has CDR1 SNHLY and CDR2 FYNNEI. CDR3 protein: CASSWTHGNEKLFF. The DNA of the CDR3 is TGTGCCAGCAGTTGGACACACGGGAACGAAAAACTGTTTTTT.

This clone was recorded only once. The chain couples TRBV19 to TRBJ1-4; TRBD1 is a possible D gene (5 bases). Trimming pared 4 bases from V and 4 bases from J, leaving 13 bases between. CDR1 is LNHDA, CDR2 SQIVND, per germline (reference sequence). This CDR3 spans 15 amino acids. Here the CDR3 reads CASSSRDGHNEKLFF. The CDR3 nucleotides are TGTGCCAGTAGTAGTCGGGACGGACATAATGAAAAACTGTTTTTT.

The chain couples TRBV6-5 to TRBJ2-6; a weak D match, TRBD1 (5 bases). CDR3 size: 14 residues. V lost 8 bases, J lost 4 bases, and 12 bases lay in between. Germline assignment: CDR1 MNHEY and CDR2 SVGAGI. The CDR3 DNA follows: TGTGCCAGCTCAAGGGGCTTCGGGGCCAACGTCCTGACTTTC. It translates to CASSRGFGANVLTF.

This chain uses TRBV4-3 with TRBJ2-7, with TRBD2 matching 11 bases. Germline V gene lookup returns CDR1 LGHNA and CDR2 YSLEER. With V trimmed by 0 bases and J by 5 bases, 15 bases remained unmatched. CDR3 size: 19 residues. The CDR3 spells CASSQDSIRLAGFTHEQYF. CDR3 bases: TGCGCCAGCAGCCAAGATTCGATTAGACTAGCGGGATTTACCCACGAGCAGTACTTC.

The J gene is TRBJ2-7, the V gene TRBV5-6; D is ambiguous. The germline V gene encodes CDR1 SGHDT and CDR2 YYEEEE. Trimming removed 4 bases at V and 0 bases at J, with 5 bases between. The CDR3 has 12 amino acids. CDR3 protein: CASSTISYEQYF. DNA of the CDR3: TGTGCCAGCAGCACGATCTCCTACGAGCAGTACTTC. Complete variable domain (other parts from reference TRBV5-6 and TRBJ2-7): DAGVTQSPTHLIKTRGQQVTLRCSPKSGHDTVSWYQQALGQGPQFIFQYYEEEERQRGNFPDRFSGHQFPNYSSELNVNALLLGDSALYLCASSTISYEQYFGPGTRLTVT.

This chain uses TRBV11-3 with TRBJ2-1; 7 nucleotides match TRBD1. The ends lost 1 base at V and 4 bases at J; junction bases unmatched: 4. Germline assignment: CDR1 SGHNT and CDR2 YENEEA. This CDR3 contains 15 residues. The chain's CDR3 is CASSLAGTVYNEQFF. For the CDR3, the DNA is TGTGCCAGCAGCTTAGCGGGGACAGTTTACAATGAGCAGTTCTTC.